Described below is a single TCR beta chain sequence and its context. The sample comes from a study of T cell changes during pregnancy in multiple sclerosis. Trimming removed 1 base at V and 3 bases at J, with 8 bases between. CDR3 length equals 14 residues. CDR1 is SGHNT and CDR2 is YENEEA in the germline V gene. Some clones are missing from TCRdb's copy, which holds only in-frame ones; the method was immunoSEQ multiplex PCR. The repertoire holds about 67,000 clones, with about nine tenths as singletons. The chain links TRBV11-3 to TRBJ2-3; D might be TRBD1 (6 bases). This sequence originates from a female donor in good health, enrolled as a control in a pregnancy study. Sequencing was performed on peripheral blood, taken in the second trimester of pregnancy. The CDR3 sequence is CASSLAQGTDTQYF. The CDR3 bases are TGTGCCAGCAGCTTAGCACAGGGAACAGATACGCAGTATTTT.